The 28 T cell receptor beta chains given below trace back to one sample, sequenced in a study of a mutant IDH1 vaccine in newly diagnosed glioma. Sequencing was performed with immunoSEQ multiplex PCR; in TCRdb, only in-frame clones are kept and a portion is missing. The sample lists 57,000 or so clones; around 80% were seen once. The time point here: week 11, during vaccination. The investigators gave 300 ug of mutant IDH1 20-mer peptide in each vaccine dose, together with topical imiquimod. Their cognate antigens are unknown. The specimen was PBMCs, collected from a glioma patient whose treatment included an IDH1 peptide vaccine. The receptors stem from a man younger than 40 with glioma.

This rearrangement joins TRBV18 to TRBJ2-7; maybe TRBD2 (5 bases). Trimming pared 3 bases from V and 11 bases from J, leaving 14 bases between. Germline assignment: CDR1 KGHSH and CDR2 LQKENI. This CDR3 is 12 amino acids long. CDR3 sequence: CASSPRRQPEYF. Written as DNA, the CDR3 is TGTGCCAGCTCACCGAGGAGGCAACCAGAGTACTTC.

V gene TRBV6-5 combines with J gene TRBJ1-3; a weak D match, TRBD1 (5 bases). V lost 6 bases to trimming and J lost 0 bases, with 12 bases between them. Germline CDR1 and CDR2: MNHEY and SVGAGI. This CDR3 contains 15 residues. The CDR3 DNA follows: TGTGCCAGCAGCCGTGACAGTGCCTCTGGAAACACCATATATTTT. Its protein is CASSRDSASGNTIYF.

The chain's CDR3 is CASGSQAVGGTQYF. CDR3 nucleotide sequence: TGTGCTAGTGGTTCGCAGGCCGTTGGGGGTACGCAGTATTTT. The chain uses TRBV12-5 and TRBJ2-3; either TRBD1 or TRBD2 may supply D (5 bases each). The CDR3 covers 14 residues. The V and J ends lost 4 bases and 8 bases respectively, with 16 bases between them. Germline CDR1 reads LGHNT; CDR2 reads FRNRAP.

J is TRBJ1-1 and V is TRBV27, with D possibly being TRBD1 (6 bases). The germline CDR1 and CDR2 sequences are MNHEY and SMNVEV (reference sequence). Trimming took off 2 bases at V and 2 bases at J, with 9 bases between the two ends. This CDR3 is built from 14 residues. The CDR3 nucleotides are TGTGCCAGCAGTTTAGCAGGGGCTAACACTGAAGCTTTCTTT. This sequence encodes CASSLAGANTEAFF.

This chain connects TRBV28 to TRBJ2-1; D is perhaps TRBD2 (5 bases). This CDR3 is built from 12 residues. V dropped 3 bases and J dropped 7 bases, with 7 bases sitting between them. Germline values: CDR1 MDHEN, CDR2 SYDVKM. CDR3 nucleotide sequence: TGTGCCAGCAGTTTGGGGAGTAATGAGCAGTTCTTC. As protein: CASSLGSNEQFF.

The V call is TRBV7-9, the J call TRBJ1-1; no clear D gene. Trimming left V 4 bases short and J 0 bases short, with 15 bases between. This CDR3 comprises 16 residues. CDR1 and CDR2 (germline): SEHNR, FQNEAQ (reference sequence). The CDR3 sequence is CASSWPVGGMNTEAFF. CDR3 nucleotide sequence: TGTGCCAGCAGCTGGCCGGTAGGAGGGATGAACACTGAAGCTTTCTTT.

The chain joins TRBV27 to TRBJ1-5, with D hard to call. This CDR3 spans 15 amino acids. CDR1 is MNHEY and CDR2 is SMNVEV in the germline V gene (reference sequence). Trimming took 4 bases from V and 0 from J, leaving 10 bases between them. Here the CDR3 DNA reads TGTGCCAGCAGTTGGGGTTATAATAGCAATCAGCCCCAGCATTTT. This translates into CASSWGYNSNQPQHF.

The chain couples TRBV2 to TRBJ1-5; 9 positions match TRBD1. Germline values: CDR1 SNHLY, CDR2 FYNNEI. V shed 5 bases and J 11 bases; nucleotides not matched to a gene: 16. The CDR3 covers 16 residues. Here the CDR3 DNA reads TGTGCCAGCAGTACGGGACAGGGCCCTCAGCAATCAGCCCAGCATTTT. Protein sequence: CASSTGQGPQQSAQHF.

The J gene is TRBJ2-1, the V gene TRBV9, with TRBD2 matching 9 bases. The length of the CDR3 is 15 residues. Unmatched junction bases numbered 3, after V lost 2 bases and J lost 3 bases. The germline CDR1 and CDR2 sequences are SGDLS and YYNGEE. The DNA of the CDR3 is TGTGCCAGCAGCGTTTTACTAGCGGGCTACAATGAGCAGTTCTTC. The encoded protein is CASSVLLAGYNEQFF.

The J gene is TRBJ1-3, the V gene TRBV6-4, with D unresolved. Looked up from germline, CDR1 is MRHNA and CDR2 is SNTAGT. The CDR3 length is 12 residues. Trimming removed 7 bases from V and 3 bases from J, with 7 bases in between. CDR3 amino acids: CASKVRGNTIYF. The CDR3 coding sequence is TGTGCCAGCAAAGTTCGTGGAAACACCATATATTTT.

The chain links TRBV19 to TRBJ1-2; D not certain. CDR1 is LNHDA and CDR2 is SQIVND in the germline V gene (reference sequence). V was cut by 3 bases and J by 0 bases, with 11 bases left in between. The CDR3 is made up of 15 amino acids. The CDR3 is CASSIIRASNYGYTF. CDR3 coding DNA: TGTGCCAGTAGTATTATCCGCGCATCTAACTATGGCTACACCTTC.

The chain recombines TRBV25-1 with TRBJ2-1, with D perhaps matching TRBD2 (6 bases). The CDR3 length is 12 residues. The V gene lost 7 bases and the J gene lost 8 bases, with 12 bases spanning the gap. In germline, CDR1 is MGHDK, CDR2 SYGVNS. This CDR3 is CASTKWGDEQFF. CDR3 in DNA: TGTGCCAGCACCAAATGGGGGGATGAGCAGTTCTTC.

This clone was seen only a few times. The chain couples TRBV27 to TRBJ2-5, with D possibly matching TRBD2 (5 bases). V lost 8 bases and J 4 bases, leaving 11 bases between the germline ends. The CDR3 spans 12 residues. CDR1 is MNHEY and CDR2 is SMNVEV in the germline V gene (reference sequence). CDR3 amino acids: CASGWGVETQYF. The CDR3 bases are TGTGCCAGCGGTTGGGGAGTAGAGACCCAGTACTTC.

The chain uses TRBV30 and TRBJ1-2, with 8 bases identical to TRBD1. CDR1 is GTSNPN and CDR2 is SVGIG in the germline V gene (reference sequence). The CDR3 consists of 14 residues. J was trimmed by 4 bases and V by 4 bases; bases with no gene match: 8. CDR3 sequence reads: CAWNPDRVVYGYTF. The DNA for the CDR3 is TGTGCCTGGAACCCGGACAGGGTGGTCTATGGCTACACCTTC. Full variable domain (rest looked up from reference TRBV30 and TRBJ1-2): SQTIHQWPATLVQPVGSPLSLECTVEGTSNPNLYWYRQAAGRGLQLLFYSVGIGQISSEVPQNLSASRPQDRQFILSSKKLLLSDSGFYLCAWNPDRVVYGYTFGSGTRLTVV.

V gene TRBV5-1 combines with J gene TRBJ1-6, with 7 positions matching TRBD1. Germline trimming cut 2 bases from V and 10 bases from J; bases unmatched to any gene: 9. Germline lookup yields CDR1 SGHRS and CDR2 YFSETQ. The CDR3 is 15 residues long. This CDR3 is CASSLRGGGESPLHF. The CDR3 DNA reads as TGCGCCAGCAGCTTACGAGGAGGGGGCGAATCACCCCTCCACTTT.

The chain joins TRBV5-1 to TRBJ2-1, with a tentative D call TRBD2 (5 bases). The CDR3 is 12 residues long. Germline V CDR1 and CDR2: SGHRS, YFSETQ. V was cut by 4 bases and J by 9 bases, with 11 bases left in between. CDR3 coding DNA: TGCGCCAGCAGCCGCCTAGGGAGTGAGCAGTTCTTC. Protein sequence: CASSRLGSEQFF.

This sequence joins TRBV7-9 and TRBJ2-7; tentatively, D is TRBD1 or TRBD2 (5 bases each). This CDR3 has 16 amino acids. V was pared by 0 bases and J by 9 bases, with 21 bases between. Germline V gene data show CDR1 as SEHNR and CDR2 as FQNEAQ (reference sequence). CDR3 bases: TGTGCCAGCAGCTTAGCGGGCCAGGACTCAGCTGGGGGGCAGTACTTC. Its protein is CASSLAGQDSAGGQYF.

The chain uses TRBV7-2 and TRBJ2-3, with a tentative D call TRBD1 (5 bases). The V and J ends lost 5 bases and 1 base respectively, with 13 bases between them. Germline V gene data show CDR1 as SGHTA and CDR2 as FQGNSA. The CDR3 sequence is 15 residues long. The CDR3 spells CASSPALTGTDTQYF. In nucleotides, the CDR3 is TGTGCCAGCAGCCCAGCCTTGACAGGCACAGATACGCAGTATTTT.

This clone was seen only once. This CDR3 reads CASRRVRDTEAFF. In DNA form, the CDR3 reads TGTGCCAGCAGACGGGTTCGGGACACTGAAGCTTTCTTT. The chain combines TRBV6-6 with TRBJ1-1; D is unclear. Germline assignment: CDR1 MNHNY and CDR2 SVGAGI (reference sequence). CDR3 size: 13 residues. Deletions cut 6 bases from V and 3 bases from J, with 11 bases between.

The chain has TRBV6-1 and TRBJ2-1, with TRBD2 identical over 13 bases. With V trimmed by 6 bases and J by 9 bases, 8 bases remained unmatched. CDR1 is MNHNS, CDR2 SASEGT, per germline. The CDR3 length is 15 residues. DNA of the CDR3: TGTGCCAGCAGCGGGACTAGCGGGATAGGGGGTGAGCAGTTCTTC. It encodes CASSGTSGIGGEQFF.

J is TRBJ2-5 and V is TRBV6-6, with D perhaps TRBD2 (5 bases). Germline V gene lookup returns CDR1 MNHNY and CDR2 SVGAGI (reference sequence). The CDR3 runs 16 residues. V was shortened by 4 bases and J by 2 bases, with 17 bases between the two germline ends. The CDR3 here is CASSSIANDLQETQYF. The CDR3 coding sequence is TGTGCCAGCAGTTCGATAGCGAACGATTTGCAAGAGACCCAGTACTTC.

This chain joins TRBV6-6 and TRBJ1-2, with TRBD1 as a possible D gene (6 bases). The V end lost 6 bases, the J end lost 8 bases, and 16 bases lay between the germline ends. Per germline, CDR1 MNHNY and CDR2 SVGAGI (reference sequence). The CDR3 contains 13 residues. This CDR3 reads CASSLSGDNGYTF. CDR3 bases: TGTGCCAGCAGCCTCAGCGGGGACAACGGCTACACCTTC.

The genes are TRBV15 and TRBJ1-3; a weak D match, TRBD1 (6 bases). Trimming left V 0 bases short and J 4 bases short, with 22 bases between. The CDR3 covers 19 residues. The germline CDR1 and CDR2 sequences are LNHNV and YYDKDF (reference sequence). CDR3 region: CATSRDPGGNTGQGNTIYF. The DNA of the CDR3 is TGTGCCACCAGCAGAGATCCTGGGGGGAACACAGGGCAAGGAAACACCATATATTTT.

The V call is TRBV9, the J call TRBJ1-1, with D possibly being TRBD1 (6 bases). Germline V gene lookup returns CDR1 SGDLS and CDR2 YYNGEE. V was trimmed by 4 bases and J by 4 bases, leaving 14 bases between them. The CDR3 is 14 amino acids. CDR3: CASSLGGASTEAFF. In nucleotides, the CDR3 is TGTGCCAGCAGCCTAGGGGGGGCCAGCACTGAAGCTTTCTTT.

The J gene is TRBJ1-2, the V gene TRBV5-4; D not certain. The germline V gene has CDR1 SGHNT and CDR2 YYREEE (reference sequence). Trimming cost V 0 bases and J 6 bases, with 12 bases left between them. The CDR3 length is 14 residues. The CDR3 loop reads CASSLDSSTDGYTF. In DNA form, the CDR3 reads TGTGCCAGCAGCTTGGACAGCTCCACGGATGGCTACACCTTC.

Only one count was recorded for this clone. J is TRBJ2-1 and V is TRBV19, with D possibly matching TRBD1 (7 bases). The CDR3 runs to 15 residues. Germline V gene data show CDR1 as LNHDA and CDR2 as SQIVND (reference sequence). Trimming stripped 4 bases from V and 2 bases from J, with 12 bases between. CDR3 in DNA: TGTGCCAGTAGTACTACAGGGGAGGCCTACAATGAGCAGTTCTTC. It translates to CASSTTGEAYNEQFF.

This clone has only one observation. The CDR3 reads CASSLVRQGYNQPQHF. CDR3 bases: TGCGCCAGCAGCTTGGTCCGGCAGGGCTACAATCAGCCCCAGCATTTT. This chain joins TRBV5-1 and TRBJ1-5; perhaps TRBD1 as D (5 bases). Germline V lookup: CDR1 SGHRS, CDR2 YFSETQ. V dropped 0 bases and J dropped 3 bases, with 13 bases sitting between them. The CDR3 runs to 16 residues.

This clone was detected once. This sequence joins TRBV7-8 and TRBJ2-2, with 9 bases that match TRBD1. CDR3 length: 18 amino acids. In germline, CDR1 is SGHVS, CDR2 FQNEAQ. V lost 5 bases and J lost 5; bases outside the gene matches: 15. In DNA, the CDR3 is TGTGCCAGCAGCCGGTACCAGAAACAGGGGGCGCCGACCGGGGAGCTGTTTTTT. Translating gives CASSRYQKQGAPTGELFF. Full variable domain (outside the CDR3, taken from reference TRBV7-8 and TRBJ2-2): GAGVSQSPRYKVAKRGQDVALRCDPISGHVSLFWYQQALGQGPEFLTYFQNEAQLDKSGLPSDRFFAERPEGSVSTLKIQRTQQEDSAVYLCASSRYQKQGAPTGELFFGEGSRLTVL.